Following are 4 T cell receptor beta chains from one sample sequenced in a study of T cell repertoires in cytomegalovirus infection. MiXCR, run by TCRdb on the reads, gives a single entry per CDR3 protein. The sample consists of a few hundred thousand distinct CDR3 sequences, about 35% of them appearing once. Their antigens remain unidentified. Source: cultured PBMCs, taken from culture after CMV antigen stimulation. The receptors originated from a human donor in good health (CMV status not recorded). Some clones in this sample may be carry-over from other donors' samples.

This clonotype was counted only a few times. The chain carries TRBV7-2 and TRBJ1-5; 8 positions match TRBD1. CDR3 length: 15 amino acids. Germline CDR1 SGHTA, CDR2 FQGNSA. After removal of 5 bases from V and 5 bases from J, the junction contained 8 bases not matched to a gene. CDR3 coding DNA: TGTGCCAGCAGCCCCTACTCAGGGGGCGATCAGCCCCAGCATTTT. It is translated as CASSPYSGGDQPQHF.

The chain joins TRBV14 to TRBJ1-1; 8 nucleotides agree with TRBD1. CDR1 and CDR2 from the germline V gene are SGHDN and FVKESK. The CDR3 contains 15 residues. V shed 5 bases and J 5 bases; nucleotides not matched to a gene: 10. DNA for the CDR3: TGTGCCAGCAGCTTGCGGACAGGGAGAAGTACTGAAGCTTTCTTT. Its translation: CASSLRTGRSTEAFF.

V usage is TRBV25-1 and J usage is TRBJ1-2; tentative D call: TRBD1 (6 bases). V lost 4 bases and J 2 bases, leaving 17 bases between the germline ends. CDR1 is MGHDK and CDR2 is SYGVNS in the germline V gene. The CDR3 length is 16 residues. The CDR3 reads CASSATDRHDNYGYTF. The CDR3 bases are TGTGCCAGCAGTGCGACGGACAGACATGACAACTATGGCTACACCTTC.

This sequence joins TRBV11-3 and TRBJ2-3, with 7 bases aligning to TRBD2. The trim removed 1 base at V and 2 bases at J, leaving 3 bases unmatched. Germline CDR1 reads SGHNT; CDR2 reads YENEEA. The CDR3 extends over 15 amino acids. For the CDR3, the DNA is TGTGCCAGCAGCTTAGCTAGCGGACTCACAGATACGCAGTATTTT. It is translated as CASSLASGLTDTQYF.